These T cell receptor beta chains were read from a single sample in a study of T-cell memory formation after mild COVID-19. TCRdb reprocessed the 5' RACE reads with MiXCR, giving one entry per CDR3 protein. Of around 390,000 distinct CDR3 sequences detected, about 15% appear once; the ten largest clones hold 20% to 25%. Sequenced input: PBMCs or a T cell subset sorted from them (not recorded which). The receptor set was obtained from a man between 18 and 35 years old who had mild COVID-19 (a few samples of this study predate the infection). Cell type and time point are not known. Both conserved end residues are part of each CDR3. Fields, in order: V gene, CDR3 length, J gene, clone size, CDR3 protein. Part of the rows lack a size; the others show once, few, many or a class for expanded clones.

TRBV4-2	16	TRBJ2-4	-	CASSQASGGAKNIQYF
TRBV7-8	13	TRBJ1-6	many	CASSSNRDSPLHF
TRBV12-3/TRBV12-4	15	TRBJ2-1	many	CASRPSGDVGNEQFF
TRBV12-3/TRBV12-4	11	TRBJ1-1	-	CASSHGREAFF
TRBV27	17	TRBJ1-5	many	CASSPRWGGDGNQPQHF
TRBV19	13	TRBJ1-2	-	CASSIADAYGYTF
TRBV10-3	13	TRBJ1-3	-	CATLTGPIDTIYF
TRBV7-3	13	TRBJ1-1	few	CASSSQRGLEAFF
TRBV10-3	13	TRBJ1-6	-	CAISGDLNSPLHF
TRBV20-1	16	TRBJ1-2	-	CSARNPHRGRSAGYTF
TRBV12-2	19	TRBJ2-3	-	CASRLEIAGTSGAEDTQYF
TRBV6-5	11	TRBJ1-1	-	CAVLGTGEAFF
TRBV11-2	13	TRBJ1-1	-	CASSLGGATEAFF
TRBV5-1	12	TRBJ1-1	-	CASNDGNTEAFF
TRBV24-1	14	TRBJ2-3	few	CATSESIASDTQYF
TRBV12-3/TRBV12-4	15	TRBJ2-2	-	CASSFPKGGAGELFF
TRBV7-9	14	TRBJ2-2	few	CATKTGGRTGELFF
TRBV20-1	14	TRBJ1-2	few	CSAIGRTGIYGYTF
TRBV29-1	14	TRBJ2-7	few	CSAQPGTGTYEQYF
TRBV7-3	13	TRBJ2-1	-	CASSLDLRDEQFF
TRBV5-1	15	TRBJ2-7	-	CASSLPGTGTDEQYF
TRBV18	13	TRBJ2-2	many	CASSRGNTGELFF
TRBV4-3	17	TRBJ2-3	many	CASSQGASGARTDTQYF
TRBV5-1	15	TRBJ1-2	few	CASRNDGQGVYGYTF
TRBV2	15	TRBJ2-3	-	CAQMSGYPSTDTQYF
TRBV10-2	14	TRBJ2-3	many	CASSDWGATDTQYF
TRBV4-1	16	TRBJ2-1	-	CASRPSLAGGHNEQFF
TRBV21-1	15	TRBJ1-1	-	CASDPGRAGNTEAFF
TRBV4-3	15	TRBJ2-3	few	CASSRSGGAADTQYF
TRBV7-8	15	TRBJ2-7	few	CASSFGRQLSYEQYF
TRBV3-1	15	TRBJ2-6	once	CASSPVSTRANVLTF
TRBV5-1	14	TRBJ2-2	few	CASSGLAGAGELFF
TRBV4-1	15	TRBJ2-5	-	CASSPEVTGRETQYF
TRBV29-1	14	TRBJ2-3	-	CSAAYGTARNTQYF
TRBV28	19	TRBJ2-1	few	CASSFPPRPRHSSYNEQFF
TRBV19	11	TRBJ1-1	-	CASSRGGKAFF
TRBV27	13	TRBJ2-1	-	CASRLGGNNEQFF
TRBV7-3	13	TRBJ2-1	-	CASSLSPRNEQFF
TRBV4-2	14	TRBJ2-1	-	CASSPGLAGGEQFF
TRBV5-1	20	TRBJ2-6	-	CASSLATGQGTLSGANVLTF